These 21 T cell receptor beta chains were sequenced from one sample in a study of T cells in tumors after PD-1 blockade. Measured with immunoSEQ multiplex PCR; TCRdb has only the in-frame clones, and not every one. The sample includes some 48,000 clones, about four fifths of them seen just once. Sequencing was performed on PBMCs, taken before anti-PD-1 treatment. The source is a human donor with basal cell carcinoma.

This chain joins TRBV11-3 and TRBJ1-3; D perhaps matches TRBD1 (6 bases). CDR3 length: 15 amino acids. The ends were cut back, 5 bases at V and 1 base at J, with 12 bases in the middle. Germline CDR1 SGHNT, CDR2 YENEEA. This CDR3 reads CASSTTGPSGNTIYF. CDR3 bases: TGTGCCAGCAGCACGACAGGCCCATCTGGAAACACCATATATTTT.

This clone was counted a few times. The V and J genes are TRBV4-2 and TRBJ2-7; weak D call: TRBD2 (5 bases). CDR1 LGHNA and CDR2 YNFKEQ come from the germline V gene. V was trimmed by 0 bases and J by 6 bases, leaving 12 bases between them. This CDR3 contains 14 residues. The CDR3 DNA is TGTGCCAGCAGCCAAGATCGGGGAGCCCTCGAGCAGTACTTC. This sequence encodes CASSQDRGALEQYF.

V usage is TRBV19 and J usage is TRBJ2-2, with 8 bases that match TRBD2. The trim removed 7 bases at V and 3 bases at J, leaving 10 bases unmatched. Germline loops: CDR1 LNHDA, CDR2 SQIVND (reference sequence). The CDR3 contains 16 residues. Written as DNA, the CDR3 is TGTGCCAGTACCTCCTCAGCGGGAGACGACACCGGGGAGCTGTTTTTT. Translation: CASTSSAGDDTGELFF.

This rearrangement joins TRBV7-3 to TRBJ2-2; D not certain. The V end was cut by 4 bases, the J end by 0 bases, with 6 bases between. The CDR3 length is 14 residues. Germline V CDR1 and CDR2: SGHTA, FQGTGA. The CDR3 DNA sequence: TGTGCCAGCAGCTCCGGCCCGAACACCGGGGAGCTGTTTTTT. Translating gives CASSSGPNTGELFF.

The chain has TRBV20-1 and TRBJ1-2, with TRBD1 identical over 9 bases. The CDR3 contains 11 residues. CDR1 is DFQATT and CDR2 is SNEGSKA in the germline V gene (reference sequence). The CDR3 sequence: CKGQGEYGYTF. CDR3 nucleotides: TGCAAGGGACAGGGAGAATATGGCTACACCTTC.

The chain joins TRBV7-9 to TRBJ2-7, with D uncertain. This CDR3 has 15 residues. Germline CDR1 is SEHNR and CDR2 is FQNEAQ (reference sequence). The V end was cut by 4 bases, the J end by 5 bases, with 18 bases between. CDR3 nucleotides: TGTGCCAGCAGCTCTCCCCCCGATCACAATGACGAGCAGTACTTC. It is translated as CASSSPPDHNDEQYF.

The V gene is TRBV5-1, the J gene TRBJ1-3, with D perhaps matching TRBD1 (6 bases). Trimming cost V 3 bases and J 2 bases, with 12 bases left between them. Germline assignment: CDR1 SGHRS and CDR2 YFSETQ. The CDR3 is made up of 15 amino acids. CDR3 nucleotide sequence: TGCGCCAGCAGCTGGTCAGGGGAACCTGGAAACACCATATATTTT. Translated, it gives CASSWSGEPGNTIYF.

This sequence joins TRBV6-5 and TRBJ1-1; 8 bases align to TRBD1. V was clipped by 6 bases and J by 7 bases; unmatched bases: 10. CDR3 length: 14 residues. Germline V gene data show CDR1 as MNHEY and CDR2 as SVGAGI. CDR3 coding DNA: TGTGCCAGCAGCAACGGACAGGGCCCATATGAAGCTTTCTTT. Amino acid sequence: CASSNGQGPYEAFF.

This clone has only a few counts. The chain is built from TRBV27 and TRBJ2-2; 9 positions agree with TRBD1. Germline assignment: CDR1 MNHEY and CDR2 SMNVEV (reference sequence). J gave up 5 bases and V 6 bases, and 7 bases lay outside the gene matches. CDR3 length: 15 residues. CDR3 sequence reads: CASSYGQGWTGELFF. Here the CDR3 DNA reads TGTGCCAGCAGCTATGGACAGGGGTGGACCGGGGAGCTGTTTTTT.

This clone was detected many times. The chain joins TRBV19 to TRBJ1-2; 8 bases are shared with TRBD1. V trimming: 5 bases; J trimming: 1 base; junction bases outside the gene matches: 6. This CDR3 comprises 15 residues. Per germline, CDR1 LNHDA and CDR2 SQIVND (reference sequence). For the CDR3, the DNA is TGTGCCAGTAGTCCGGACAGGGCGGGTAACTATGGCTACACCTTC. It is translated as CASSPDRAGNYGYTF.

The chain employs TRBV6-5 and TRBJ2-1; 8 bases match TRBD2. CDR1 is MNHEY, CDR2 SVGAGI, per germline. The CDR3 extends over 15 amino acids. Trimming removed 7 bases from V and 1 base from J; junction bases left unmatched: 6. CDR3 DNA sequence: TGTGCCAGCACCGAGCGGGAGTGGTCCTACAATGAGCAGTTCTTC. Protein: CASTEREWSYNEQFF.

This clone was seen more than once but under ten times. The gene calls are TRBV5-5 and TRBJ1-5; no reliable D call. Germline V CDR1 and CDR2: SGHKS, YYEKEE (reference sequence). V lost 1 base to trimming and J lost 6 bases, with 11 bases between them. The CDR3 runs 14 residues. CDR3 DNA sequence: TGTGCCAGCAGCTTGTCCATGCAAGGTCAGCCCCAGCATTTT. This encodes CASSLSMQGQPQHF.

V and J are TRBV7-2 and TRBJ2-1, with 8 bases lining up with TRBD2. The CDR3 has 15 residues. The V and J ends lost 2 bases and 7 bases, in that order; junction bases with no gene match: 7. Germline-derived CDR1 and CDR2 are SGHTA and FQGNSA. DNA for the CDR3: TGTGCCAGCAGCTTACCCACGAGCGGGAGTAATGAGCAGTTCTTC. Translation gives CASSLPTSGSNEQFF.

This sequence joins TRBV5-1 and TRBJ2-7; 7 bases are shared with TRBD2. The J segment lost 3 bases and the V segment lost 4 bases, leaving 7 bases of the junction unmatched. This CDR3 is 14 amino acids long. Germline V CDR1 and CDR2: SGHRS, YFSETQ. The CDR3 nucleotides read TGCGCCAGCAGCCTAGGACGGGGGGACTACGAGCAGTACTTC. Amino acids: CASSLGRGDYEQYF.

The chain uses TRBV5-1 and TRBJ2-1, with TRBD1 matching over 11 bases. V dropped 4 bases and J dropped 5; count of bases not matched to a gene: 5. This CDR3 contains 15 residues. CDR1 SGHRS and CDR2 YFSETQ come from the germline V gene. CDR3 DNA sequence: TGCGCCAGCAGCAGGACAGGGGGCGATAACAATGAGCAGTTCTTC. Its translation: CASSRTGGDNNEQFF.

The chain is built from TRBV28 and TRBJ1-1, with no clear D. CDR1 and CDR2 (germline): MDHEN, SYDVKM. CDR3 length equals 13 residues. V gave up 3 bases and J gave up 5 bases, with 10 bases separating them. For the CDR3, the DNA is TGTGCCAGCAGTTTGGTCGGCGGGACTGAAGCTTTCTTT. This gives the protein CASSLVGGTEAFF. The whole variable domain, remainder taken from reference TRBV28 and TRBJ1-1, is DVKVTQSSRYLVKRTGEKVFLECVQDMDHENMFWYRQDPGLGLRLIYFSYDVKMKEKGDIPEGYSVSREKKERFSLILESASTNQTSMYLCASSLVGGTEAFFGQGTRLTVV.

The chain carries TRBV28 and TRBJ2-7, with TRBD2 as a possible D gene (6 bases). Germline V CDR1 and CDR2: MDHEN, SYDVKM. Trimming shortened V by 5 bases and J by 4 bases, and 18 bases separated the two germline ends. CDR3 size: 15 residues. The CDR3 nucleotides read TGTGCCAGCAGTGAAACCGGGACTTCGGGATACGAGCAGTACTTC. It specifies CASSETGTSGYEQYF.

The V and J genes are TRBV28 and TRBJ1-5; 10 bases agree with TRBD1. Trimming took 5 bases from V and 7 from J; bases not matched to a gene: 14. Germline V gene sequence: CDR1 MDHEN, CDR2 SYDVKM. This CDR3 contains 17 residues. The CDR3 here is CASSPQGVGTGVQPQHF. The CDR3 DNA sequence: TGTGCCAGCAGTCCCCAGGGAGTAGGGACAGGGGTACAGCCCCAGCATTTT.

The rearrangement links TRBV28 to TRBJ1-2; TRBD1 is a possible D gene (5 bases). V was shortened by 2 bases and J by 2 bases, with 6 bases between the two germline ends. The CDR3 is made up of 13 amino acids. Germline CDR1 is MDHEN and CDR2 is SYDVKM. DNA for the CDR3: TGTGCCAGCAGTTTAGACAGCAACTATGGCTACACCTTC. Protein: CASSLDSNYGYTF.

J is TRBJ2-3 and V is TRBV3-1 (or the pseudogene TRBV3-2), with 8 bases identical to TRBD1. This CDR3 spans 16 amino acids. J lost 3 bases, V lost 1 base, and 6 bases had no gene match. Germline-derived CDR1 and CDR2 are LGHDT and YNNKEL (reference sequence). CDR3 DNA sequence: TGTGCCAGCAGCCAAGGGACAGGGTCTCGAACAGATACGCAGTATTTT. It codes for CASSQGTGSRTDTQYF.

V usage is TRBV13 and J usage is TRBJ1-2, with 10 nucleotides matching TRBD1. Unmatched junction bases numbered 4, after V lost 5 bases and J lost 4 bases. Germline V gene lookup returns CDR1 PRHDT and CDR2 FYEKMQ (reference sequence). The CDR3 runs 14 residues. CDR3 in amino acids: CASSRQGASYGYTF. The CDR3 coding sequence is TGTGCCAGCAGCCGACAGGGGGCGAGCTATGGCTACACCTTC.